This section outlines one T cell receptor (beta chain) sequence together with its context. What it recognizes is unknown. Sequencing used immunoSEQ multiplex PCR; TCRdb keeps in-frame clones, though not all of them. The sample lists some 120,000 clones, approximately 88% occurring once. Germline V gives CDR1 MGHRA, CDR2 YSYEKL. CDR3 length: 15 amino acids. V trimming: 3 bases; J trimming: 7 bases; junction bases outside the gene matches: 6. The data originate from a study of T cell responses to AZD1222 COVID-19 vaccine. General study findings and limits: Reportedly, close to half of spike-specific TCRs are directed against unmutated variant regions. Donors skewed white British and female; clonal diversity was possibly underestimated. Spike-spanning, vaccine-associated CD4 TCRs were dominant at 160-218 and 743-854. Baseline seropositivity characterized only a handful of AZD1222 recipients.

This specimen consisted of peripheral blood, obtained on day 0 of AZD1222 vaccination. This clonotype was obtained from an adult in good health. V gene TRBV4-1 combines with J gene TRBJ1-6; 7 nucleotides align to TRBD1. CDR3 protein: CASSHTGTENSPLHF. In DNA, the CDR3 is TGCGCCAGCAGCCATACCGGGACAGAAAATTCACCCCTCCACTTT.